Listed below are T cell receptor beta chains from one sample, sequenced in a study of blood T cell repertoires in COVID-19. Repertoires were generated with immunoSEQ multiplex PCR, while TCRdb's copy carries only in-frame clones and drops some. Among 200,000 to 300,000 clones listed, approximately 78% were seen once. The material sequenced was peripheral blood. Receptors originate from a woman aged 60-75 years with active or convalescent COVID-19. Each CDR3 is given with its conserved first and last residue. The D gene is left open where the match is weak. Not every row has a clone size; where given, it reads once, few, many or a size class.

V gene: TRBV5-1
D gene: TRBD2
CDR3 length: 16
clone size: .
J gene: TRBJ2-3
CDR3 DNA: TGCGCCAGCAGCCAGGGACTAGCGGCGAGCACAGATACGCAGTATTTT
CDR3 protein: CASSQGLAASTDTQYF

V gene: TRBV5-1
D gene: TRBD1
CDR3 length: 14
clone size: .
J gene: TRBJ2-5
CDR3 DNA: TGCGCCAGCAGCCAATACAGGGGCCAAGAGACCCAGTACTTC
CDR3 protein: CASSQYRGQETQYF

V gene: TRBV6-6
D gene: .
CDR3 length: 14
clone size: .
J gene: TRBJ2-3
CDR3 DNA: TGTGCCAGCAGTCTTAGTGTACCCACAGATACGCAGTATTTT
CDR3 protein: CASSLSVPTDTQYF

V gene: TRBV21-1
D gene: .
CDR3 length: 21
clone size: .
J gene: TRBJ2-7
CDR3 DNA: TGTGCCAGCAGCAAGACACGGGTACGGGGGGCCAACGTGAGGCCCTTCTACGAGCAGTACTTC
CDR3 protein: CASSKTRVRGANVRPFYEQYF

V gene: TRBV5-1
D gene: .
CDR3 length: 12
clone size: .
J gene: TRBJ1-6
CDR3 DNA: TGCGCCAGCAGTACCGGGAATTCACCCCTCCACTTT
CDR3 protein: CASSTGNSPLHF

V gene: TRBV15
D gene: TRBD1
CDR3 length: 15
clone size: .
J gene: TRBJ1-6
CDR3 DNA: TGTGCCACCAGGGGGACAGGCCACTATAATTCACCCCTCCACTTT
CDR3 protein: CATRGTGHYNSPLHF

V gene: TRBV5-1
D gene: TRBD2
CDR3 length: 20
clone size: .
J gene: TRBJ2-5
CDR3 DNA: TGCGCCAGCAGCCCGGGACTAGCGGGGGGGCCGAGGAAGGGGCAAGAGACCCAGTACTTC
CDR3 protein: CASSPGLAGGPRKGQETQYF

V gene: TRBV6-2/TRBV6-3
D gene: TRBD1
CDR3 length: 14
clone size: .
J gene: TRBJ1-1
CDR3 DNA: TGTGCCAGCAGCCCCGACGACAGGGGGCATGGAGCTTTCTTT
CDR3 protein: CASSPDDRGHGAFF

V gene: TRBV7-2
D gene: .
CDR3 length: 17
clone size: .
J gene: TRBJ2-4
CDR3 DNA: TGTGCCAGCAGCTTAGTAGGAGCGGTCGGGACCAAAAACATTCAGTACTTC
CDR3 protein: CASSLVGAVGTKNIQYF

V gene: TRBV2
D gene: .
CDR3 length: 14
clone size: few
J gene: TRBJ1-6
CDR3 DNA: TGTGCCAGCAGAACGGGCAGGGAGGGCTCACCCCTCCACTTT
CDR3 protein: CASRTGREGSPLHF

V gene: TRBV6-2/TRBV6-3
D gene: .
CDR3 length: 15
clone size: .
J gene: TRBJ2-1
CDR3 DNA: TGTGCCAGCAGTTACGTGGACAGCTCCTACAATGAGCAGTTCTTC
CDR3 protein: CASSYVDSSYNEQFF

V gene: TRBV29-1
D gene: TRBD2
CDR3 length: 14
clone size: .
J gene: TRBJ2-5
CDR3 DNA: TGCAGCGTTGCTTTGACTAGCGGGGTTGAGACCCAGTACTTC
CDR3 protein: CSVALTSGVETQYF

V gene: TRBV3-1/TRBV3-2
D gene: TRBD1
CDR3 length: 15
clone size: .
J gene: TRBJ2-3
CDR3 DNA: TGTGCCAGCAGCCCACGGGACAGGGGCACAGATACGCAGTATTTT
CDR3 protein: CASSPRDRGTDTQYF

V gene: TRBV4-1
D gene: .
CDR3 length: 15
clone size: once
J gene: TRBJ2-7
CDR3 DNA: TGCGCCAGCAGCCAAGATCTGGCAGGAACCTACGAGCAGTACTTC
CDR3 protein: CASSQDLAGTYEQYF

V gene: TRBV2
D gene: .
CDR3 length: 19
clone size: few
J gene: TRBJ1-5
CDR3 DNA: TGTGCCAGCAGTGAAGTAAAATGGCAGGCAGTACATAGCAATCAGCCCCAGCATTTT
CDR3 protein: CASSEVKWQAVHSNQPQHF

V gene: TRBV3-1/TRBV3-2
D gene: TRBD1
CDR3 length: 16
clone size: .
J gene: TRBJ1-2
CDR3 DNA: TGTGCCAGCAGCCAAGGATTGGCAGGGGGTTACTATGGCTACACCTTC
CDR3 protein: CASSQGLAGGYYGYTF

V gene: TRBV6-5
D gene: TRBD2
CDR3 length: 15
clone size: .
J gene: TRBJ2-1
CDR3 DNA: TGTGCCAGCAGTTACAGAGCGGGGGGGCACAATGAGCAGTTCTTC
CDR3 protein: CASSYRAGGHNEQFF

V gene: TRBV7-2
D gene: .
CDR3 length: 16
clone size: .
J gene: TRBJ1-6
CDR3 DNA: TGTGCCAGCAGCTTACAGGGGAGCTCCTATAATTCACCCCTCCACTTT
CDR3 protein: CASSLQGSSYNSPLHF

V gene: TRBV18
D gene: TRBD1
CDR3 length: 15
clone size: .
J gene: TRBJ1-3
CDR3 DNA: TGTGCCAGCTCACCCGGACAGGCAACTGGAAACACCATATATTTT
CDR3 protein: CASSPGQATGNTIYF

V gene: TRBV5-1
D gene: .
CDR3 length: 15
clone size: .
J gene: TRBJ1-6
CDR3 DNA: TGCGCCAGCAGCTTGGAAGGACAGCTAAATTCACCCCTCCACTTT
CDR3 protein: CASSLEGQLNSPLHF

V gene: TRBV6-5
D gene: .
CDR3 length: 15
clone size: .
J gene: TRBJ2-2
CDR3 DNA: TGTGCCAGCAGTTATCAGACGGGGATCACCGGGGAGCTGTTTTTT
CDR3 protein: CASSYQTGITGELFF

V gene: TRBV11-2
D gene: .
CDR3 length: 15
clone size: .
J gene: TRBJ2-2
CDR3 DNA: TGTGCCAGCAGCTTAGAACCGGTGAACACCGGGGAGCTGTTTTTT
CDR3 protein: CASSLEPVNTGELFF

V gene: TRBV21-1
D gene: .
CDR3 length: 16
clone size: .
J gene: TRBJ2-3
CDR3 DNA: TGTGCCAGCAGCAAGACAATAGCGGGGCTCACAGATACGCAGTATTTT
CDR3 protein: CASSKTIAGLTDTQYF

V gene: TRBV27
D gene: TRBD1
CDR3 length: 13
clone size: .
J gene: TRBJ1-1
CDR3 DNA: TGTGCCAGCAGTATTTCAGGGGGAGCTGAAGCTTTCTTT
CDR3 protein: CASSISGGAEAFF

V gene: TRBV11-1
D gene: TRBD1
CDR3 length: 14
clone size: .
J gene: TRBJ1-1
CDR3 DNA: TGTGCCAGCAGCTCCGACAGGGAAAGTACTGAAGCTTTCTTT
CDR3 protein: CASSSDRESTEAFF

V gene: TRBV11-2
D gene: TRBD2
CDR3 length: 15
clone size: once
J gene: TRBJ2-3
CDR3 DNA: TGTGCCAGCAGCTTAGTCGGGGGGTCCACAGATACGCAGTATTTT
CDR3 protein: CASSLVGGSTDTQYF

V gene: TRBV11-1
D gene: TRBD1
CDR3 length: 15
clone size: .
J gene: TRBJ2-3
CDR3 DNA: TGTGCCAGCAGCTTTCAACAGGGGGTAGCAGATACGCAGTATTTT
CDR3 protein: CASSFQQGVADTQYF